The text below deals with one T cell receptor (beta chain). Trimming at V came to 4 bases and at J to 0 bases, leaving 8 bases not matched to a gene. CDR1 KGHDR and CDR2 SFDVKD come from the germline V gene. The CDR3 is made up of 17 amino acids. The data belong to a study of blood T cell repertoires in COVID-19. Sequenced by immunoSEQ multiplex PCR; TCRdb stores in-frame clones only, minus some. The table has some 50,000 clones, more than 65% seen once. This receptor was taken from a human donor in a cohort sampled during active COVID-19. The chain links TRBV24-1 to TRBJ2-1, with 7 bases aligning to TRBD2. Source material: peripheral blood. The CDR3 spells CATSDTTSSYSYNEQFF. CDR3 DNA sequence: TGTGCCACCAGTGACACGACTAGCTCCTACTCCTACAATGAGCAGTTCTTC.